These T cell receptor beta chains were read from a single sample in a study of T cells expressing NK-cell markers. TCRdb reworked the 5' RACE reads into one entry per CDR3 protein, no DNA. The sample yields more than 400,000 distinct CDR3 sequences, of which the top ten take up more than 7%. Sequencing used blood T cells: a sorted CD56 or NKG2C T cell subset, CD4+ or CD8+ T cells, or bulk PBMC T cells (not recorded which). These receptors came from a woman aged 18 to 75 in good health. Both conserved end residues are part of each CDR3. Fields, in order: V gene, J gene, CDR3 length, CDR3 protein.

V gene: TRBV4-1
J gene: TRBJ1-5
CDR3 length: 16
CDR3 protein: CASSQAGQGYSQPQHF

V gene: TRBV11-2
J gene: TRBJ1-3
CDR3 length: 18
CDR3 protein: CASSLISGGSASGNTIYF

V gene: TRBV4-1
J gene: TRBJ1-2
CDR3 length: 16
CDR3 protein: CASSQVEGQGGYGYTF

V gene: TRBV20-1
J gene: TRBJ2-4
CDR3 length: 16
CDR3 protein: CSAREDSLLAKNIQYF

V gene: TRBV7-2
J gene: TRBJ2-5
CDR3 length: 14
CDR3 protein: CASSLVSQPGAQYF

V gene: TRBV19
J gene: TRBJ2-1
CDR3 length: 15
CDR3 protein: CASRATGFTYNEQFF

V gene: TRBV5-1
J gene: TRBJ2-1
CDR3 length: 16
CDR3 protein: CASSTSGGNSYNEQFF

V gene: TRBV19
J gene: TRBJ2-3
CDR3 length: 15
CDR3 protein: CASSMPGLEVDTQYF

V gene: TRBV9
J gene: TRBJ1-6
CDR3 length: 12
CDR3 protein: CASTVTGSPLHF

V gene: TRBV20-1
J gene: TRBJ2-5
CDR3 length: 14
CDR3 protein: CSATRGGVQETQYF

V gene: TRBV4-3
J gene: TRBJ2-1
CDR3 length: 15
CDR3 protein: CASSQGQGNYNEQFF

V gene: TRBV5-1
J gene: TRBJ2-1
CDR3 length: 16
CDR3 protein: CASSLGGLARWDEQFF

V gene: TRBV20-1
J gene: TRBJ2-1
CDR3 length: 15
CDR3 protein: CSARDLGRGYNEQFF

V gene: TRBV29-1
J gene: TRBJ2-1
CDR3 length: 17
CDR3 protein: CSVEGWDYPQAPNEQFF

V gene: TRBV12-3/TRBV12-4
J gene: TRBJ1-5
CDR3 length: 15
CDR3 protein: CASSLAPHGDQPQHF

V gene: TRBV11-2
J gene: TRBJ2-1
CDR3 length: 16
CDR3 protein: CASRGMGASSYNEQFF

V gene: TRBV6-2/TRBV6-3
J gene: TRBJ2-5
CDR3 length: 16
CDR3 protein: CASRYGLAGRSETQYF

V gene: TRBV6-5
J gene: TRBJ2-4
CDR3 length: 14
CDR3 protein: CASSWSLAKNIQYF

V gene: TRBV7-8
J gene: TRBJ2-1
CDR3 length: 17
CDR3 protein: CASSAGLAGETYNEQLF

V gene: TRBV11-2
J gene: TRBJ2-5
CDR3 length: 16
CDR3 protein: CASSLSAGVRYETQYF

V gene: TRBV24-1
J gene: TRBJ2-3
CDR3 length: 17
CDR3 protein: CATSDGNSGGPHGTQYF

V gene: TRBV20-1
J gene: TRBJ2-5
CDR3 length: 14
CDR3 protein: CSARGRGGLETQYF

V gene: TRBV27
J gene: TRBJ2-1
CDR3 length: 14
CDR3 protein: CASSLELPHFEQFF

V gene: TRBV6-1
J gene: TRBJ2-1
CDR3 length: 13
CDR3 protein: CASRGGGYNEQFF

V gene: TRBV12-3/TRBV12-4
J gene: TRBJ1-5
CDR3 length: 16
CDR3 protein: CASSFGTGGYGQPQHF

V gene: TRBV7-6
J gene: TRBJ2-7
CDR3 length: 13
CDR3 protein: CASSPERDYEQYF

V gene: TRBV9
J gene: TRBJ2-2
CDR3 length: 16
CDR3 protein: CASSVSGPLGTGELFF

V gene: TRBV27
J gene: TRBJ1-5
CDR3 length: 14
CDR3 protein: CASRDGRFNQPQHF

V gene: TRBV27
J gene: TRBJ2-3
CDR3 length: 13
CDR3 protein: CASSFRGAYTQYF

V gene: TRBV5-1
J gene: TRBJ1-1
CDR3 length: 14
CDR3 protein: CASSLLPHTEEAFF

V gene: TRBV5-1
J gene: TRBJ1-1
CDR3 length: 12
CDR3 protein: CASSVVAGQAFF

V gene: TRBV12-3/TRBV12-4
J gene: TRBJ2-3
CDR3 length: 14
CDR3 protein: CASSQGLDRDTQYF

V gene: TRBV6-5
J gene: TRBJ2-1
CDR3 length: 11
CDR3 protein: CASRTGPRQFF

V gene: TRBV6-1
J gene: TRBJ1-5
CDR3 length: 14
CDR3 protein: CASSAAQGRKPQHF

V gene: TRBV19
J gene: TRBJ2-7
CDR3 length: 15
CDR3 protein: CASSTSGTGGHEQYF

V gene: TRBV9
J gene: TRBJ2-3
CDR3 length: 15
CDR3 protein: CASSSDRVGTDTQYF

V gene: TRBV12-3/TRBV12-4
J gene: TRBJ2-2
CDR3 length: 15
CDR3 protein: CASTERVWNTGELFF

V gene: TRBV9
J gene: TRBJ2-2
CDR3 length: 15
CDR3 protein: CASSSRTENTGELFF

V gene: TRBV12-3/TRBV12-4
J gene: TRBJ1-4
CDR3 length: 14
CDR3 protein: CASKKGQTNEKLFF

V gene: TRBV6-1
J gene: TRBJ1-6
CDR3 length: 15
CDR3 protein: CASRRERASNSPLHF

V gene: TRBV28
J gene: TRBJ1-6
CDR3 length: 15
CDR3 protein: CASSPSDRADSPLHF

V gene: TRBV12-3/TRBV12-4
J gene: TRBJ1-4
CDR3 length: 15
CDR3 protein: CASSAPGTGTEKLFF

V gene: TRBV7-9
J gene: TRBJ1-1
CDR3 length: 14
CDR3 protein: CASSLGSGDVRAFF

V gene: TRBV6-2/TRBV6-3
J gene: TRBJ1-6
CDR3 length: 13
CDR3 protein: CASSYPGSSPLHF

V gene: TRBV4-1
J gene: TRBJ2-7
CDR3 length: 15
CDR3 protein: CASSQVGTTGSEQYF

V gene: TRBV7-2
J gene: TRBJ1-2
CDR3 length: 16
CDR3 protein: CASSYYHNAGEEGYTF